The 17 T cell receptor beta chains below were found in one sample sequenced in a study of cytomegalovirus exposure and HLA in healthy donors. The PCR ran on 60 Vbeta and 13 Jbeta primers. Here immunoSEQ multiplex PCR was the method, and the copy in TCRdb shows in-frame clones only, minus some. Of 100,000 to 150,000 clones in the sample, 60% to 85% were seen once. The sequencing input was PBMCs. Receptors were obtained from a man younger than 45 in good health and CMV-seronegative.

This chain joins TRBV7-9 and TRBJ2-5; possible D gene TRBD2, 6 bases. CDR3 length equals 17 residues. The V gene's germline CDR1 is SEHNR and CDR2 FQNEAQ (reference sequence). The ends were cut back, 0 bases at V and 4 bases at J, with 18 bases in the middle. CDR3 nucleotide sequence: TGTGCCAGCAGCTTAGCGCTAAGTAGGACGGGAGCAGAGACCCAGTACTTC. It is translated as CASSLALSRTGAETQYF.

This rearrangement joins TRBV14 to TRBJ1-3; D is perhaps TRBD1 (6 bases). This CDR3 has 17 residues. V lost 0 bases, J lost 4 bases, and 16 bases lay in between. The germline gives CDR1 SGHDN, CDR2 FVKESK. Written as DNA, the CDR3 is TGTGCCAGCAGCCAAGAATCAGGGGTTCATGCCGGAAACACCATATATTTT. Its translation is CASSQESGVHAGNTIYF.

The chain combines TRBV5-6 with TRBJ1-1, with unresolved D. Germline assignment: CDR1 SGHDT and CDR2 YYEEEE. The CDR3 runs to 14 residues. The V gene lost 6 bases and the J gene lost 1 base, with 13 bases spanning the gap. CDR3 protein: CASTRDRWNTEAFF. CDR3 sequence (DNA): TGTGCCAGCACCCGGGATCGGTGGAACACTGAAGCTTTCTTT.

This clone was seen only a few times. V and J are TRBV9 and TRBJ2-7; 8 bases agree with TRBD2. Germline loops: CDR1 SGDLS, CDR2 YYNGEE. This CDR3 is 14 amino acids long. V lost 3 bases and J lost 6; bases outside the gene matches: 8. For the CDR3, the DNA is TGTGCCAGCAGCGATTCGGGAGGGCCTTCCGAGCAGTACTTC. Amino acid sequence: CASSDSGGPSEQYF.

The chain carries TRBV28 and TRBJ1-2, with D tentatively TRBD1 (5 bases). Germline lookup yields CDR1 MDHEN and CDR2 SYDVKM. V lost 4 bases and J 3 bases, leaving 18 bases between the germline ends. The CDR3 runs 16 residues. CDR3 amino acids: CASSSAATAGHYGYTF. The CDR3 region has the DNA TGTGCCAGCAGTTCGGCCGCGACGGCGGGGCACTATGGCTACACCTTC.

The chain has TRBV7-2 and TRBJ2-7, with TRBD2 identical over 8 bases. The CDR3 contains 18 residues. Germline V gene lookup returns CDR1 SGHTA and CDR2 FQGNSA. The V gene end was trimmed by 2 bases and the J gene end by 3 bases; junction bases not matched to a gene: 15. Here the CDR3 DNA reads TGTGCCAGCAGCTTACTCGTAAGCGGGGGCTCTCTCCTCTACGAGCAGTACTTC. The encoded protein is CASSLLVSGGSLLYEQYF.

The V call is TRBV7-9, the J call TRBJ2-5; D is possibly TRBD1 (6 bases). Deletions cut 5 bases from V and 4 bases from J, with 17 bases between. The CDR3 runs to 15 residues. Germline CDR1 reads SEHNR; CDR2 reads FQNEAQ (reference sequence). In DNA, the CDR3 is TGTGCCAGCAGCCTTGTACAGGGATCACGAGAGACCCAGTACTTC. Translation: CASSLVQGSRETQYF.

As concerns this clone: The sample holds other DNA sequences that translate to the same CDR3. The chain is built from TRBV9 and TRBJ2-7; TRBD2 matches at 10 bases. The V segment lost 0 bases and the J segment 5 bases; nucleotides outside the gene matches: 5. The CDR3 runs to 15 residues. Looked up from germline, CDR1 is SGDLS and CDR2 is YYNGEE. CDR3 nucleotide sequence: TGTGCCAGCAGCGTAGGAGCGGGAGGGCCCCACGAGCAGTACTTC. Translated: CASSVGAGGPHEQYF.

Only a few counts were recorded for this clone. The chain links TRBV7-6 to TRBJ2-3; 8 bases are a match to TRBD2. Trimming took 5 bases from V and 3 from J; bases not matched to a gene: 7. The CDR3 has 15 residues. Germline values: CDR1 SGHVS, CDR2 FNYEAQ. CDR3 residues: CASSPGGAWTDTQYF. The CDR3 DNA reads as TGTGCCAGCAGCCCCGGGGGGGCCTGGACAGATACGCAGTATTTT.

The sample holds one count of this clone. The chain uses TRBV5-5 and TRBJ1-5, with D tentatively TRBD1 (6 bases). CDR3 length equals 16 residues. The germline CDR1 and CDR2 sequences are SGHKS and YYEKEE (reference sequence). The ends were cut back, 4 bases at V and 1 base at J, with 15 bases in the middle. CDR3 protein: CASSSSGARSNQPQHF. The DNA for the CDR3 is TGTGCCAGCAGCAGTTCAGGGGCAAGGAGCAATCAGCCCCAGCATTTT.

CDR3 DNA sequence: TGCGCCAGCACAGCTCATGGGACTAGCACAGATACGCAGTATTTT. Its protein product is CASTAHGTSTDTQYF. The V call is TRBV5-1, the J call TRBJ2-3, with a tentative D call TRBD2 (6 bases). The CDR3 runs 15 residues. Trimming shortened V by 6 bases and J by 0 bases, and 14 bases separated the two germline ends. Germline values: CDR1 SGHRS, CDR2 YFSETQ.

The chain employs TRBV28 and TRBJ1-3, with TRBD1 identical over 8 bases. Losses at the gene ends were 5 bases for V and 8 bases for J; bases not matched to a gene: 11. CDR1 is MDHEN and CDR2 is SYDVKM in the germline V gene. The CDR3 is made up of 15 amino acids. In nucleotides, the CDR3 is TGTGCCAGCAGTCGCATATACAGGGGGATGTACACCATATATTTT. This gives the protein CASSRIYRGMYTIYF.

The rearrangement uses TRBV5-1 and TRBJ1-2; possibly TRBD1 for D (6 bases). The germline V and J ends were trimmed by 1 base and 3 bases, with 16 bases remaining between them. The CDR3 loop spans 16 amino acids. Per germline, CDR1 SGHRS and CDR2 YFSETQ. The DNA of the CDR3 is TGCGCCAGCAGCTTGATCGGCCGGGGGGCGGACTATGGCTACACCTTC. Protein product: CASSLIGRGADYGYTF.

The V call is TRBV7-9, the J call TRBJ1-1; D gene unclear. The CDR3 loop spans 14 amino acids. CDR1 SEHNR and CDR2 FQNEAQ come from the germline V gene (reference sequence). Trimming took off 2 bases at V and 1 base at J, with 8 bases between the two ends. CDR3 sequence reads: CASSLLGANTEAFF. CDR3 bases: TGTGCCAGCAGCTTACTGGGAGCGAACACTGAAGCTTTCTTT.

The J gene is TRBJ1-1, the V gene TRBV6-1; D unresolved. V lost 7 bases and J lost 6, with 15 bases in between. Germline V gene lookup returns CDR1 MNHNS and CDR2 SASEGT. The CDR3 runs to 13 residues. CDR3 sequence (DNA): TGTGCCAGCACCGAAGGAGGGAGGGCTGAAGCTTTCTTT. It yields the protein CASTEGGRAEAFF.

On this clone itself: In the same sample, other DNA sequences code for this CDR3. CDR3 in amino acids: CASSLVQGYEQYF. The DNA of the CDR3 is TGCGCCAGCAGCTTGGTACAGGGGTACGAGCAGTACTTC. V and J are TRBV5-1 and TRBJ2-7; 7 positions match TRBD1. Germline assignment: CDR1 SGHRS and CDR2 YFSETQ. The V gene end was trimmed by 0 bases and the J gene end by 4 bases; junction bases not matched to a gene: 1. The CDR3 runs to 13 residues.

The rearrangement links TRBV5-1 to TRBJ2-3; 7 nucleotides align to TRBD1. The trim removed 2 bases at V and 1 base at J, leaving 7 bases unmatched. The CDR3 totals 16 residues. Germline CDR1 and CDR2: SGHRS and YFSETQ. CDR3 DNA: TGCGCCAGCAGCTTCGACAGGGTCTCTCGCACAGATACGCAGTATTTT. Translating it yields CASSFDRVSRTDTQYF.